The 22 T cell receptor beta chains presented below share a single source sample, sequenced in a study of OX40 agonist ivuxolimab in advanced cancers. The library was built by means of the immunoSEQ multiplex PCR assay. TCRdb took over this immuneACCESS table, retaining in-frame rearrangements with V and J assigned. Such tables are incomplete; in checked studies, under half of the missing clones stem from an unresolved V gene, and the remainder is unexplained. This sample has about 55,000 clones in its table, and roughly 84% of those were observed once. Jointly, the top ten make up around 4.3% of the sample. Here the sequenced sample was CD4+ or CD8+ T cells sorted from blood, taken in a trial of the OX40 agonist ivuxolimab. These TCRs come from an adult with an advanced solid tumor such as melanoma, head and neck, liver or kidney cancer.

The chain has TRBV18 and TRBJ2-2; the match to TRBD1 covers 7 bases. CDR1 and CDR2 (germline): KGHSH, LQKENI. The CDR3 is made up of 15 amino acids. V gave up 4 bases and J gave up 3 bases; unmatched junction bases: 5. CDR3 in amino acids: CASSRDSQDTGELFF. CDR3 DNA: TGTGCCAGCTCACGGGACAGTCAGGACACCGGGGAGCTGTTTTTT.

A few counts support this clone. V and J are TRBV5-5 and TRBJ2-3; 16 bases map to TRBD2. The CDR3 contains 16 residues. With 3 bases clipped from V and 4 bases from J, the junction kept 2 bases outside the gene matches. Germline V gene data show CDR1 as SGHKS and CDR2 as YYEKEE (reference sequence). CDR3 sequence reads: CASSSGTSGRADTQYF. The DNA for the CDR3 is TGTGCCAGCAGCTCCGGGACTAGCGGGAGGGCAGATACGCAGTATTTT.

This chain connects TRBV5-6 to TRBJ2-7; 10 bases align to TRBD2. Germline V gives CDR1 SGHDT, CDR2 YYEEEE. Trimming removed 2 bases from V and 4 bases from J; junction bases left unmatched: 3. This CDR3 spans 14 amino acids. As DNA, the CDR3 is TGTGCCAGCAGCTTCTTAGCGGGAGGTTACGAGCAGTACTTC. Protein sequence: CASSFLAGGYEQYF.

The rearrangement links TRBV7-6 to TRBJ2-7, with 7 bases matching TRBD1. Germline V gene lookup returns CDR1 SGHVS and CDR2 FNYEAQ. The CDR3 is 18 amino acids. V gave up 1 base and J gave up 1 base; unmatched junction bases: 13. The CDR3 DNA reads TGTGCCAGCAGCTTAGGGGGACAGAGCAGACTCCTTTCCTACGAGCAGTACTTC. Protein product: CASSLGGQSRLLSYEQYF.

V gene TRBV2 combines with J gene TRBJ2-7, with no clear D. The CDR3 has 9 amino acids. V lost 9 bases, J lost 6 bases, and 6 bases lay in between. Germline assignment: CDR1 SNHLY and CDR2 FYNNEI. CDR3 nucleotides: TGTGCCAGAGGCCCCGAGCAGTACTTC. Amino acids: CARGPEQYF.

The chain carries TRBV27 and TRBJ2-1; tentative D call: TRBD1 (6 bases). Germline V lookup: CDR1 MNHEY, CDR2 SMNVEV (reference sequence). Trimming removed 4 bases at V and 0 bases at J, with 19 bases between. The CDR3 is 18 residues long. The CDR3 nucleotides read TGTGCCAGCAGTTCATTTACCACGAGGGGGAGCTCCTACAATGAGCAGTTCTTC. Translated: CASSSFTTRGSSYNEQFF.

This clone was picked up one time. The J gene is TRBJ1-2, the V gene TRBV10-3, with no clear D. In germline, CDR1 is ENHRY, CDR2 SYGVKD. The CDR3 is 12 residues long. The ends were cut back, 3 bases at V and 8 bases at J, with 10 bases in the middle. For the CDR3, the DNA is TGTGCCATCAGTGATCGGGAAACGGGCTACACCTTC. This codes for CAISDRETGYTF.

The gene calls are TRBV5-1 and TRBJ1-2, with D perhaps matching TRBD1 (6 bases). V lost 5 bases and J 7 bases, leaving 15 bases between the germline ends. The CDR3 is 13 amino acids. The germline V gene has CDR1 SGHRS and CDR2 YFSETQ. This CDR3 reads CASSDNRASGYTF. DNA for the CDR3: TGCGCCAGCAGTGATAACAGGGCTAGTGGCTACACCTTC.

Of note for this clone: The same CDR3 arises from other DNA sequences in this sample as well. DNA of the CDR3: TGTGCCACCAGCAGGGTATACAATGAGCAGTTCTTC. Translating gives CATSRVYNEQFF. The chain links TRBV15 to TRBJ2-1; no definite D call. CDR1 is LNHNV, CDR2 YYDKDF, per germline (reference sequence). This CDR3 contains 12 residues. V was trimmed by 3 bases and J by 4 bases, leaving 4 bases between them.

This clone has only a few counts. This chain connects TRBV29-1 to TRBJ1-2; 8 nucleotides agree with TRBD1. The germline V gene encodes CDR1 SQVTM and CDR2 ANQGSEA. V was clipped by 0 bases and J by 6 bases; unmatched bases: 9. The CDR3 has 15 amino acids. The DNA for the CDR3 is TGCAGCGTTGAAGAGAATGACAGGGGTTTCGATGGCTACACCTTC. Encoded protein: CSVEENDRGFDGYTF.

This clone came up once. The chain links TRBV19 to TRBJ2-7; 9 nucleotides agree with TRBD2. Germline trimming cut 6 bases from V and 4 bases from J; bases unmatched to any gene: 10. The germline gives CDR1 LNHDA, CDR2 SQIVND (reference sequence). The CDR3 totals 15 residues. In nucleotides, the CDR3 is TGTGCCAGTAGGGATACGGCGGGAGGGTCTTACGAGCAGTACTTC. It encodes CASRDTAGGSYEQYF.

This chain joins TRBV5-1 and TRBJ1-2; 9 nucleotides align to TRBD1. The CDR3 totals 14 residues. V shed 4 bases and J 5 bases; nucleotides not matched to a gene: 6. The V gene's germline CDR1 is SGHRS and CDR2 YFSETQ. CDR3: CASSNPGTGYGYTF. The CDR3 DNA follows: TGCGCCAGCAGCAACCCCGGGACAGGGTATGGCTACACCTTC.

The genes are TRBV11-2 and TRBJ2-3, with 10 bases fitting TRBD2. CDR1 and CDR2 from the germline V gene are SGHAT and FQNNGV. The CDR3 covers 15 residues. Losses at the gene ends were 5 bases for V and 10 bases for J; bases not matched to a gene: 12. The CDR3 region is CASSPGAGGPHAQYF. CDR3 sequence (DNA): TGTGCCAGCAGCCCCGGAGCGGGAGGGCCGCATGCGCAGTATTTT. The full variable domain, its missing parts supplied by reference TRBV11-2 and TRBJ2-3, is EAGVAQSPRYKIIEKRQSVAFWCNPISGHATLYWYQQILGQGPKLLIQFQNNGVVDDSQLPKDRFSAERLKGVDSTLKIQPAKLEDSAVYLCASSPGAGGPHAQYFGPGTRLTVL.

The chain couples TRBV11-2 to TRBJ2-1; maybe TRBD2 (5 bases). V was pared by 2 bases and J by 7 bases, with 12 bases between. Per germline, CDR1 SGHAT and CDR2 FQNNGV. CDR3 length: 14 residues. CDR3 sequence (DNA): TGTGCCAGCAGCTTATCCCGGGGTACTAATGAGCAGTTCTTC. This encodes CASSLSRGTNEQFF. The whole variable domain, remainder taken from reference TRBV11-2 and TRBJ2-1, is EAGVAQSPRYKIIEKRQSVAFWCNPISGHATLYWYQQILGQGPKLLIQFQNNGVVDDSQLPKDRFSAERLKGVDSTLKIQPAKLEDSAVYLCASSLSRGTNEQFFGPGTRLTVL.

The chain recombines TRBV5-1 with TRBJ2-3, with D perhaps TRBD1 or TRBD2 (5 bases each). The V gene lost 1 base and the J gene lost 0 bases, with 12 bases spanning the gap. The V gene's germline CDR1 is SGHRS and CDR2 YFSETQ. The CDR3 consists of 16 residues. The CDR3 protein is CASSLQGDSSTDTQYF. The CDR3 region has the DNA TGCGCCAGCAGCTTGCAGGGAGACTCTAGCACAGATACGCAGTATTTT.

The chain recombines TRBV12-5 with TRBJ2-5, with 16 bases lining up with TRBD2. This CDR3 region has 18 residues. Germline trimming cut 4 bases from V and 7 bases from J; bases unmatched to any gene: 12. Per germline, CDR1 LGHNT and CDR2 FRNRAP. In DNA form, the CDR3 reads TGTGCTAGTGGTTCGGGACTAGCGGGAGGGCCGTTGATTGGGACCCAGTACTTC. This encodes CASGSGLAGGPLIGTQYF. Full variable domain (outside the CDR3, taken from reference TRBV12-5 and TRBJ2-5): DARVTQTPRHKVTEMGQEVTMRCQPILGHNTVFWYRQTMMQGLELLAYFRNRAPLDDSGMPKDRFSAEMPDATLATLKIQPSEPRDSAVYFCASGSGLAGGPLIGTQYFGPGTRLLVL.

The gene calls are TRBV11-3 and TRBJ2-3, with unresolved D. V gave up 1 base and J gave up 5 bases, with 4 bases separating them. Germline values: CDR1 SGHNT, CDR2 YENEEA. This CDR3 contains 12 residues. This CDR3 reads CASSLAGDTQYF. DNA of the CDR3: TGTGCCAGCAGCTTAGCGGGAGATACGCAGTATTTT.

This clone was picked up one time. The V and J genes are TRBV18 and TRBJ1-2; D uncertain. The CDR3 extends over 12 amino acids. Trimming stripped 2 bases from V and 2 bases from J, with 3 bases between. The germline V gene has CDR1 KGHSH and CDR2 LQKENI. The CDR3 nucleotides read TGTGCCAGCTCACCAGAAAACTATGGCTACACCTTC. Its protein is CASSPENYGYTF.

The chain recombines TRBV30 with TRBJ1-4; weak D call: TRBD1 (5 bases). The CDR3 runs to 16 residues. CDR1 is GTSNPN, CDR2 SVGIG, per germline (reference sequence). V lost 3 bases and J lost 0, with 14 bases in between. The CDR3 reads CAWRTSRGATNEKLFF. The CDR3, as DNA: TGTGCCTGGAGAACCAGCCGGGGGGCAACTAATGAAAAACTGTTTTTT.

This chain joins TRBV11-2 and TRBJ2-1; 13 nucleotides match TRBD2. There are 16 residues in the CDR3. V was clipped by 1 base and J by 6 bases; unmatched bases: 3. Germline values: CDR1 SGHAT, CDR2 FQNNGV. This CDR3 is CASSLGTSGSFNEQFF. Written as DNA, the CDR3 is TGTGCCAGCAGCTTAGGGACTAGCGGGAGCTTCAATGAGCAGTTCTTC.

This clone has more than one count but fewer than ten. The chain links TRBV6-5 to TRBJ2-5, with D maybe TRBD1 (8 bases). This CDR3 is 12 amino acids long. Trimming took 7 bases from V and 5 from J, leaving 11 bases between them. Germline CDR1 reads MNHEY; CDR2 reads SVGAGI. In DNA form, the CDR3 reads TGTGCCAGCAACAGGGGGGGGGAGACCCAGTACTTC. Translating it yields CASNRGGETQYF.

This chain joins TRBV27 and TRBJ1-2; a weak D match, TRBD1 (5 bases). Germline loops: CDR1 MNHEY, CDR2 SMNVEV (reference sequence). This CDR3 has 15 amino acids. V gave up 5 bases and J gave up 5 bases, with 18 bases separating them. The CDR3 spells CASSTGTPAIYGYTF. CDR3 DNA: TGTGCCAGCAGTACTGGGACGCCAGCTATTTATGGCTACACCTTC.